The source of this TCR beta chain is a study of molecular identifiers for immune sequencing clone quantification. It was with previously described methods and listed TCR primers that bulk TCR libraries were made. TCRdb reprocessed the PCR reads via MiXCR and lists one record per CDR3 protein. This table has approximately 550,000 distinct CDR3 sequences, about 20% appearing once. About this clonotype: Germline and junction disagree at one end, which may indicate a read error.

This CDR3 has 12 amino acids. Germline V gene data show CDR1 as SEHNR and CDR2 as FQNEAQ (reference sequence). Naive CD8 sequencing libraries were generated from approximately 20,000 to 980,000 sorted cells, with 10%, 30% or 50% RNA as input. This chain joins TRBV7-9 and TRBJ2-3, with D perhaps matching TRBD2 (6 bases). This sequence was found in a human donor in good health. Some libraries in this study had Jurkat cell RNA spiked in. Material: naive CD8+ T cells from blood, with Jurkat cell RNA spiked in. The subset: FACS-sorted CD8+CD4-CCR7+CD45RA+ naive T cells. CDR3 sequence: CASGLADDTQYF. The CDR3 DNA reads TGTGCCAGCGGCTTAGCGGATGATACGCAGTATTTT.